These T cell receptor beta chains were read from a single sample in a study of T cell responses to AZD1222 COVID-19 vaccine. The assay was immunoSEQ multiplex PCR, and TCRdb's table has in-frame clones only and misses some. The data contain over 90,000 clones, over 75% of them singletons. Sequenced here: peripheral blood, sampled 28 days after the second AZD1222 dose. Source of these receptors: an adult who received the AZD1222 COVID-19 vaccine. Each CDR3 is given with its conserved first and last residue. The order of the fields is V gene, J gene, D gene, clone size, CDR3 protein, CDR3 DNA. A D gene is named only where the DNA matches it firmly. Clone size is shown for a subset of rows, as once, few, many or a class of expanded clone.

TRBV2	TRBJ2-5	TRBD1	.	CASIRRTGTQETQYF	TGTGCCAGCATTCGTCGGACAGGGACCCAAGAGACCCAGTACTTC
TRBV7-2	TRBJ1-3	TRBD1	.	CASSLTGAHTIYF	TGTGCCAGCAGCTTAACAGGGGCGCACACCATATATTTT
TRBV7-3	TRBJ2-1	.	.	CASSLSQGTGHEQFF	TGTGCCAGCAGCTTAAGTCAGGGCACGGGCCATGAGCAGTTCTTC
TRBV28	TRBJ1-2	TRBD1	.	CASSLLRGGSGYTF	TGTGCCAGCAGTTTATTAAGAGGGGGCAGCGGCTACACCTTC
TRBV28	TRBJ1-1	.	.	CASRSSVSNTEAFF	TGTGCCAGCAGGTCTTCGGTGAGCAACACTGAAGCTTTCTTT
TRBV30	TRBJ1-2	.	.	CAWSVGFGESRVGYTF	TGTGCCTGGAGTGTAGGATTTGGGGAAAGTCGCGTTGGCTACACCTTC
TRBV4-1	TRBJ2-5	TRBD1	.	CASSMGQGLGETQYF	TGCGCCAGCAGTATGGGACAGGGCTTAGGAGAGACCCAGTACTTC
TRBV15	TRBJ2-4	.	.	CATSTLGNIQYF	TGTGCCACCAGCACTTTGGGAAACATTCAGTACTTC
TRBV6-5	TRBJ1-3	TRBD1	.	CASSYGQGGNTIYF	TGTGCCAGCAGTTACGGACAGGGGGGAAACACCATATATTTT
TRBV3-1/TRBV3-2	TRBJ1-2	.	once	CASSQEGIGYTF	TGTGCCAGCAGCCAAGAAGGGATCGGCTACACCTTC
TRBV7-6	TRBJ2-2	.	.	CASSLNLGGTGELFF	TGTGCCAGCAGCTTAAATCTAGGGGGCACCGGGGAGCTGTTTTTT
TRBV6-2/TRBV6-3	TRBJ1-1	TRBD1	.	CASSYPGQGSTEAFF	TGTGCCAGCAGTTACCCCGGACAGGGGAGTACTGAAGCTTTCTTT
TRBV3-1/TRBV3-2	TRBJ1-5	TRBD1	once	CASSQEGQGRDNQPQHF	TGTGCCAGCAGCCAAGAAGGACAGGGGAGGGACAATCAGCCCCAGCATTTT
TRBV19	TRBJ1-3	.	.	CASSIPSNSGNTIYF	TGTGCCAGTAGTATCCCCAGCAATTCTGGAAACACCATATATTTT